The TCR beta chain under discussion was sequenced for a study of T cell changes during pregnancy in multiple sclerosis. Trimming at V came to 2 bases and at J to 2 bases, leaving 5 bases not matched to a gene. The CDR3 has 15 residues. In germline, CDR1 is MNHEY, CDR2 SVGAGI. In its sample, this clone was seen a few times. Generated by immunoSEQ multiplex PCR, the TCRdb table keeps only in-frame clones and is missing some. The profile covers 95,000 to 110,000 clones, with around nine tenths appearing a single time and 0.75% to 0.95% taken by the ten largest. This TCR derives from a female donor with multiple sclerosis, enrolled in a pregnancy study. The J gene is TRBJ1-2, the V gene TRBV6-5; 7 bases fit TRBD1. The material sequenced was peripheral blood, taken after pregnancy. This chain's CDR3 is CASSYEVGGNYGYTF. The CDR3 DNA sequence: TGTGCCAGCAGTTACGAAGTAGGGGGCAACTATGGCTACACCTTC.